The next 14 T cell receptor beta chains were all read from a single sample in a study of T cell changes during pregnancy in multiple sclerosis. Measured with immunoSEQ multiplex PCR; TCRdb has only the in-frame clones, and not every one. The sample lists about 75,000 clones, about 89% occurring once. The sample was peripheral blood, taken in the first trimester of pregnancy. The receptor set was obtained from a female donor in good health, enrolled as a control in a pregnancy study.

This rearrangement joins TRBV29-1 to TRBJ2-6; TRBD1 might be the D (5 bases). The V gene lost 3 bases and the J gene lost 0 bases, with 9 bases spanning the gap. Germline assignment: CDR1 SQVTM and CDR2 ANQGSEA. CDR3 length: 15 amino acids. DNA for the CDR3: TGCAGCGTTGAGGGGCAGACCTCTGGGGCCAACGTCCTGACTTTC. This translates into CSVEGQTSGANVLTF.

The chain links TRBV19 to TRBJ1-1, with D hard to call. This CDR3 comprises 16 residues. Germline V CDR1 and CDR2: LNHDA, SQIVND (reference sequence). Trimming cost V 5 bases and J 3 bases, with 19 bases left between them. CDR3 DNA: TGTGCCAGTAGTCTAGGTGGCAGCAGACTGGACACTGAAGCTTTCTTT. It specifies CASSLGGSRLDTEAFF.

This chain uses TRBV29-1 with TRBJ2-6, with TRBD2 matching 15 bases. J lost 0 bases, V lost 7 bases, and 7 bases had no gene match. Germline CDR1 and CDR2: SQVTM and ANQGSEA. The CDR3 length is 18 residues. The CDR3 DNA reads as TGCAGCGCCCGGACTAGCGGGAGGGCCGTCTCTGGGGCCAACGTCCTGACTTTC. Its protein product is CSARTSGRAVSGANVLTF.

The CDR3 DNA follows: TGTGCCAGCTCACCAAACCAGGATGAAAAACTGTTTTTT. Translation: CASSPNQDEKLFF. The gene calls are TRBV18 and TRBJ1-4; D ambiguous. The germline V gene has CDR1 KGHSH and CDR2 LQKENI. The CDR3 has 13 amino acids. With 2 bases removed from V and 6 bases from J, the gap between germline ends came to 7 bases.

The chain links TRBV4-2 to TRBJ1-4; 9 bases agree with TRBD1. Unmatched junction bases numbered 6, after V lost 3 bases and J lost 7 bases. The length of the CDR3 is 15 residues. Per germline, CDR1 LGHNA and CDR2 YNFKEQ. This CDR3 reads CASSHAGTGTEKLFF. For the CDR3, the DNA is TGTGCCAGCAGCCACGCCGGGACAGGGACTGAAAAACTGTTTTTT.

The V and J genes are TRBV6-4 and TRBJ2-1; 7 nucleotides line up with TRBD1. Trimming removed 5 bases from V and 6 bases from J; junction bases left unmatched: 7. Germline CDR1 reads MRHNA; CDR2 reads SNTAGT. This CDR3 is built from 14 residues. The CDR3 loop reads CASSPLQGSNEQFF. For the CDR3, the DNA is TGTGCCAGCAGTCCTCTACAGGGGAGCAATGAGCAGTTCTTC.

The chain uses TRBV13 and TRBJ1-3; D call uncertain. The CDR3 extends over 15 amino acids. The germline CDR1 and CDR2 sequences are PRHDT and FYEKMQ (reference sequence). Trimming stripped 1 base from V and 0 bases from J, with 7 bases between. The CDR3 loop reads CASSLEPGSGNTIYF. The CDR3 DNA sequence: TGTGCCAGCAGCTTAGAGCCAGGCTCTGGAAACACCATATATTTT.

V gene TRBV27 combines with J gene TRBJ1-4; 10 bases match TRBD1. The CDR3 extends over 15 amino acids. V lost 4 bases, J lost 4 bases, and 3 bases stayed unmatched. Germline CDR1 is MNHEY and CDR2 is SMNVEV (reference sequence). The CDR3 nucleotides are TGTGCCAGCAGTTCTCGGACAGGGGGTAATGAAAAACTGTTTTTT. This encodes CASSSRTGGNEKLFF.

This clone was counted a single time. CDR3 nucleotides: TGTGCCAGCACCCCAGCAGGCGGGGCCAAAAACATTCAGTACTTC. This gives the protein CASTPAGGAKNIQYF. This chain joins TRBV28 and TRBJ2-4; D may be TRBD2 (5 bases). The CDR3 has 15 residues. Deletions cut 7 bases from V and 1 base from J, with 14 bases between. Germline-derived CDR1 and CDR2 are MDHEN and SYDVKM.

The V gene is TRBV11-3, the J gene TRBJ1-1, with D possibly TRBD1 on 5 matching bases. Trimming left V 0 bases short and J 4 bases short, with 12 bases between. Germline values: CDR1 SGHNT, CDR2 YENEEA. The CDR3 is 15 amino acids. CDR3 region: CASSLDSREGTEAFF. For the CDR3, the DNA is TGTGCCAGCAGCTTAGATTCCAGGGAAGGCACTGAAGCTTTCTTT.

This chain joins TRBV6-1 and TRBJ2-7; D is perhaps TRBD1 (6 bases). The CDR3 totals 13 residues. V was pared by 8 bases and J by 2 bases, with 13 bases between. In germline, CDR1 is MNHNS, CDR2 SASEGT. CDR3: CASATGPTYEQYF. The CDR3, as DNA: TGTGCCAGCGCGACAGGACCCACCTACGAGCAGTACTTC.

V is TRBV5-1 and J is TRBJ1-1, with TRBD1 matching 7 bases. The CDR3 has 15 residues. Germline V gene sequence: CDR1 SGHRS, CDR2 YFSETQ. The V and J ends lost 0 bases and 5 bases, in that order; junction bases with no gene match: 7. The CDR3 loop reads CASSLARGGSTEAFF. The CDR3 coding sequence is TGCGCCAGCAGCTTGGCCCGAGGGGGCTCAACTGAAGCTTTCTTT.

The chain links TRBV4-2 to TRBJ1-2, with D perhaps matching TRBD1 (6 bases). In germline, CDR1 is LGHNA, CDR2 YNFKEQ. Trimming pared 4 bases from V and 2 bases from J, leaving 11 bases between. This CDR3 is 14 amino acids long. CDR3 sequence reads: CASSPGQNNYGYTF. For the CDR3, the DNA is TGTGCCAGCAGCCCAGGACAGAACAACTATGGCTACACCTTC.

The rearrangement links TRBV6-5 to TRBJ1-1, with D possibly matching TRBD1 (5 bases). Trimming shortened V by 1 base and J by 4 bases, and 10 bases separated the two germline ends. This CDR3 region has 14 residues. Germline-derived CDR1 and CDR2 are MNHEY and SVGAGI. Here the CDR3 reads CASSYYSGGTEAFF. The DNA of the CDR3 is TGTGCCAGCAGTTACTACTCGGGGGGCACTGAAGCTTTCTTT.